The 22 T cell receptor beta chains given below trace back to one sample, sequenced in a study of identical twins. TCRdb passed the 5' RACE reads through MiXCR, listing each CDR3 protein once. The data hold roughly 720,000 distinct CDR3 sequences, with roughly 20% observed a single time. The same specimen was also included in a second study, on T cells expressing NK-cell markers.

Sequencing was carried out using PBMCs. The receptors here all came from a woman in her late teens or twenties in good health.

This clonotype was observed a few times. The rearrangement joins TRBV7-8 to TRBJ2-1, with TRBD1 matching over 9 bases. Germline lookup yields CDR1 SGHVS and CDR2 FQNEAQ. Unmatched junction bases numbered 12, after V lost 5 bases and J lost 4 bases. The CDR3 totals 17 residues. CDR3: CASSHPGTGLRYNEQFF. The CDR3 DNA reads TGTGCCAGCAGCCACCCCGGGACAGGGCTCCGTTACAATGAGCAGTTCTTC.

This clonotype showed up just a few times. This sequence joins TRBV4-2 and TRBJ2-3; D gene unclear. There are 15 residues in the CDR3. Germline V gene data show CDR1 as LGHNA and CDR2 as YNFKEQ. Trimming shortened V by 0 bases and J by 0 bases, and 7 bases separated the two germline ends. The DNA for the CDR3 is TGTGCCAGCAGCCAAGACAGGCCTAGCACAGATACGCAGTATTTT. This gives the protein CASSQDRPSTDTQYF.

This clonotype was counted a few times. CDR3 DNA sequence: TGTGCCAGCAGCTTAGCGACGGGGGCCCTGGTCGCAGATACGCAGTATTTT. Translation: CASSLATGALVADTQYF. The chain uses TRBV7-9 and TRBJ2-3; either TRBD1 or TRBD2 may fit D (6 bases each). Germline values: CDR1 SEHNR, CDR2 FQNEAQ (reference sequence). The V end lost 0 bases, the J end lost 4 bases, and 17 bases lay between the germline ends. There are 17 residues in the CDR3. The full variable domain, rest sourced from reference TRBV7-9 and TRBJ2-3, is DTGVSQNPRHKITKRGQNVTFRCDPISEHNRLYWYRQTLGQGPEFLTYFQNEAQLEKSRLLSDRFSAERPKGSFSTLEIQRTEQGDSAMYLCASSLATGALVADTQYFGPGTRLTVL.

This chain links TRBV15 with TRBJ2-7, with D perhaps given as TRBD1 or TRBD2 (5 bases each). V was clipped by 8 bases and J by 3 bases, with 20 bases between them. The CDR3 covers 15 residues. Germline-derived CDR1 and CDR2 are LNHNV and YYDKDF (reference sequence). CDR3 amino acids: CATGDRRTSRYEQYF. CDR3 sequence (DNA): TGTGCCACCGGGGACCGGCGAACTTCCCGCTACGAGCAGTACTTC.

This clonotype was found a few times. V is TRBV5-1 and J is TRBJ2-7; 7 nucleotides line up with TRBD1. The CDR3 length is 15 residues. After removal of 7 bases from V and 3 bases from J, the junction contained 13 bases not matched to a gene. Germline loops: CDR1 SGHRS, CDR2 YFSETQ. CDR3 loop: CASSETGQGVYEQYF. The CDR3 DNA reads TGCGCCAGCTCGGAGACGGGGCAGGGGGTCTACGAGCAGTACTTC. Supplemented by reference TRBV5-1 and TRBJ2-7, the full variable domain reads KAGVTQTPRYLIKTRGQQVTLSCSPISGHRSVSWYQQTPGQGLQFLFEYFSETQRNKGNFPGRFSGRQFSNSRSEMNVSTLELGDSALYLCASSETGQGVYEQYFGPGTRLTVT.

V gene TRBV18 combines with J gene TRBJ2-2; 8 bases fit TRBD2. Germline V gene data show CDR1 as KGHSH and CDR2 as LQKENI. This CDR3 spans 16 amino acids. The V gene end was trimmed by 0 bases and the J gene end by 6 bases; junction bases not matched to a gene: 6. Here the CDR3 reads CASSPPAGGKPGELFF. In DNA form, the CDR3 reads TGTGCCAGCTCACCACCGGCGGGGGGAAAGCCCGGGGAGCTGTTTTTT.

CDR3 region: CASSLVSGHTGELFF. The CDR3 DNA follows: TGCGCCAGCAGCTTGGTGTCGGGCCACACCGGGGAGCTGTTTTTT. The rearrangement joins TRBV5-1 to TRBJ2-2, with no clear D. This CDR3 region has 15 residues. The V gene lost 0 bases and the J gene lost 3 bases, with 9 bases spanning the gap. CDR1 and CDR2 (germline): SGHRS, YFSETQ.

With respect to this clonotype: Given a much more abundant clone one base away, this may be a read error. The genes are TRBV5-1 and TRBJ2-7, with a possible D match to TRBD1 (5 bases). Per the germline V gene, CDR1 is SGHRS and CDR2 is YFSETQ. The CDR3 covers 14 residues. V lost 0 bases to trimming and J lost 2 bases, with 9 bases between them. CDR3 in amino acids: CASSLGQTPYEQYF. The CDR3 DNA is TGCGCCAGCAGCTTGGGACAGACCCCCTACGAGCAGTACTTC. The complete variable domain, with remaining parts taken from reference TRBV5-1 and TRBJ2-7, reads KAGVTQTPRYLIKTRGQQVTLSCSPISGHRSVSWYQQTPGQGLQFLFEYFSETQRNKGNFPGRFSGRQFSNSRSEMNVSTLELGDSALYLCASSLGQTPYEQYFGPGTRLTVT.

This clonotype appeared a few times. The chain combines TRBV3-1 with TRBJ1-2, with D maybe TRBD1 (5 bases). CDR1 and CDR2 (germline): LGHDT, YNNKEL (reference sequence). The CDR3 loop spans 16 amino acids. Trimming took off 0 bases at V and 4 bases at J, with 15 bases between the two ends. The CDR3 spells CASSQDRTSSAYGYTF. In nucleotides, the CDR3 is TGTGCCAGCAGCCAAGACAGGACATCTTCGGCCTATGGCTACACCTTC.

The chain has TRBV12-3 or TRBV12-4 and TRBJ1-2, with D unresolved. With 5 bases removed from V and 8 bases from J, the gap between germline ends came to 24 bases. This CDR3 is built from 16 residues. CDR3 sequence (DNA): TGTGCCAGCAGTCCCACCGGGGTTCAGAAGGTTTGGGGCTACACCTTC. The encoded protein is CASSPTGVQKVWGYTF.

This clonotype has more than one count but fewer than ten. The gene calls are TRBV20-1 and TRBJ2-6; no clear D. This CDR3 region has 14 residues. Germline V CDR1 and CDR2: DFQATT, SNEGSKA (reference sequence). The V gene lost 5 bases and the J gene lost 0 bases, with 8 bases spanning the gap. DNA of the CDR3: TGCAGTGCTTTCACAGACTCTGGGGCCAACGTCCTGACTTTC. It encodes CSAFTDSGANVLTF.

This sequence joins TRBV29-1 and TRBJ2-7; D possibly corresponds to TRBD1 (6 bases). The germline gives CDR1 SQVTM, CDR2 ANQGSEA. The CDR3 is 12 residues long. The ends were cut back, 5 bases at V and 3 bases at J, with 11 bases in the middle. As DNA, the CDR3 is TGCAGCGTTCCAGGGGTAGGCTACGAGCAGTACTTC. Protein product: CSVPGVGYEQYF.

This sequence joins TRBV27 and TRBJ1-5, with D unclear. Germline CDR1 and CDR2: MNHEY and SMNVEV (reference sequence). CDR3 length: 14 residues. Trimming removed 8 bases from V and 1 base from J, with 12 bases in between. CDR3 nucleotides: TGTGCCAGCGGTCAACTAGCGAGCAATCAGCCCCAGCATTTT. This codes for CASGQLASNQPQHF.

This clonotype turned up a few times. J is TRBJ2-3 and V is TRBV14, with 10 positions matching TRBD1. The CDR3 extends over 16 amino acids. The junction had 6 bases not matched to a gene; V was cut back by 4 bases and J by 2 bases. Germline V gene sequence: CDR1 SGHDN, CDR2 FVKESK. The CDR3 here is CASSRIGQGVTDTQYF. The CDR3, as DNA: TGTGCCAGCAGCCGAATTGGACAGGGGGTCACAGATACGCAGTATTTT.

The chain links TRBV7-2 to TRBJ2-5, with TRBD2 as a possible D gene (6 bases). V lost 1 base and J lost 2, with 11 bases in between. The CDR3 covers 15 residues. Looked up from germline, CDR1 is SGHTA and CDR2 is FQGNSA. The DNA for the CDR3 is TGTGCCAGCAGCTTAGTGGGTAGCGGACAAGAGACCCAGTACTTC. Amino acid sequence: CASSLVGSGQETQYF.

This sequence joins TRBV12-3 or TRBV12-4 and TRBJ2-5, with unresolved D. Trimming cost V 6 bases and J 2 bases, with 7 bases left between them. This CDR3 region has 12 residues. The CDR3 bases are TGTGCCAGCAGGGGGAAACAAGAGACCCAGTACTTC. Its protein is CASRGKQETQYF.

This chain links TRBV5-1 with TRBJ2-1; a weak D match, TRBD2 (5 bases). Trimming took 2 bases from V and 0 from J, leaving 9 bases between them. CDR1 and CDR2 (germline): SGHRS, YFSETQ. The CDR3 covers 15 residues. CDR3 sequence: CASSFDYTSYNEQFF. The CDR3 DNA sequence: TGCGCCAGCAGCTTCGACTACACCTCCTACAATGAGCAGTTCTTC.

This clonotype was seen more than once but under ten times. Here the CDR3 reads CASKSITGTGTEQYF. CDR3 bases: TGTGCCAGCAAATCGATAACCGGGACAGGGACCGAGCAGTACTTC. The chain combines TRBV2 with TRBJ2-7, with TRBD1 matching 9 bases. Germline V gives CDR1 SNHLY, CDR2 FYNNEI. The CDR3 covers 15 residues. With V trimmed by 7 bases and J by 6 bases, 13 bases remained unmatched.

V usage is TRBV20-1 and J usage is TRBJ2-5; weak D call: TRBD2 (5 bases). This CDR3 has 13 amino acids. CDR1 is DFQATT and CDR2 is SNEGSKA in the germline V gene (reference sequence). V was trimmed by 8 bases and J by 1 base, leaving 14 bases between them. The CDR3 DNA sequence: TGCAGTACCGAGCGGAGGACCCAAGAGACCCAGTACTTC. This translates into CSTERRTQETQYF.

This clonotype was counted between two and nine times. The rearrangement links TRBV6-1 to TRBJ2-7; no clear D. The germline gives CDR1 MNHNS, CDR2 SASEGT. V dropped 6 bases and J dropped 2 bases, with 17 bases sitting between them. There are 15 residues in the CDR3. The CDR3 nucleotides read TGTGCCAGCAGCCCCCTCTCAAGTTCGACCTACGAGCAGTACTTC. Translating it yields CASSPLSSSTYEQYF.

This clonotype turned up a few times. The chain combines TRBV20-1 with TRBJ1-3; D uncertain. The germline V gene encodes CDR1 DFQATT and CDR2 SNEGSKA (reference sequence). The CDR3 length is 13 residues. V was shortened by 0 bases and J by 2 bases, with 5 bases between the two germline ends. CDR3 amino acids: CSARENPGNTIYF. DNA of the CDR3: TGCAGTGCTAGAGAGAACCCTGGAAACACCATATATTTT.

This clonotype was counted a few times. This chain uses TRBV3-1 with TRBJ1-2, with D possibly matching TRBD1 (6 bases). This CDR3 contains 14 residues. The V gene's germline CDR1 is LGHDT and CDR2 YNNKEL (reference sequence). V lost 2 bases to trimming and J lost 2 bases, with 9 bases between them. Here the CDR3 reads CASSQLGGNYGYTF. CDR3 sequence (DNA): TGTGCCAGCAGCCAACTTGGGGGCAACTATGGCTACACCTTC.